The 3 T cell receptor beta chains below come from one sample, sequenced in a study of cytomegalovirus exposure and HLA in healthy donors (dated by TCRdb to the late 2010s). Libraries were built with the immunoSEQ multiplex PCR assay. The multiplex PCR relied on a mix of 60 forward primers for TCR Vbeta segments and 13 reverse primers for TCR Jbeta segments. This is the immuneACCESS table as TCRdb keeps it, with only in-frame sequences that have V and J called. A part of the clones is gone; compared with another copy, unresolved V genes explain less than half, and the rest is unexplained. This sample lists some 140,000 clones; 70% to 85% were detected once. The top ten constitute 6% to 7.5% of the sample. Sequences were obtained from PBMCs. Receptors were obtained from a middle-aged man in good health and CMV-seropositive.

This clone occurred a few times. V is TRBV29-1 and J is TRBJ2-5, with TRBD1 matching over 9 bases. From germline, CDR1 is SQVTM and CDR2 ANQGSEA. This CDR3 is 13 amino acids long. Trimming took 7 bases from V and 5 from J; bases not matched to a gene: 8. CDR3 region: CSGRDRVGETQYF. CDR3 bases: TGCAGCGGCAGGGACAGGGTGGGGGAGACCCAGTACTTC.

DNA for the CDR3: TGTGCCAGCAGCTTAGATCAGGCAGACAGTTATAATTCACCCCTCCACTTT. Protein: CASSLDQADSYNSPLHF. V is TRBV13 and J is TRBJ1-6; D possibly corresponds to TRBD1 (5 bases). V gave up 1 base and J gave up 4 bases, with 14 bases separating them. The CDR3 is 17 residues long. Germline V gene sequence: CDR1 PRHDT, CDR2 FYEKMQ (reference sequence).

The chain carries TRBV30 and TRBJ2-7, with TRBD1 as a possible D gene (6 bases). V lost 0 bases to trimming and J lost 8 bases, with 23 bases between them. The germline gives CDR1 GTSNPN, CDR2 SVGIG (reference sequence). The CDR3 has 16 amino acids. Written as DNA, the CDR3 is TGTGCCTGGAGTGTTTCACTGGGGGCGGCAGTAATACAGCAGTACTTC. As protein: CAWSVSLGAAVIQQYF.